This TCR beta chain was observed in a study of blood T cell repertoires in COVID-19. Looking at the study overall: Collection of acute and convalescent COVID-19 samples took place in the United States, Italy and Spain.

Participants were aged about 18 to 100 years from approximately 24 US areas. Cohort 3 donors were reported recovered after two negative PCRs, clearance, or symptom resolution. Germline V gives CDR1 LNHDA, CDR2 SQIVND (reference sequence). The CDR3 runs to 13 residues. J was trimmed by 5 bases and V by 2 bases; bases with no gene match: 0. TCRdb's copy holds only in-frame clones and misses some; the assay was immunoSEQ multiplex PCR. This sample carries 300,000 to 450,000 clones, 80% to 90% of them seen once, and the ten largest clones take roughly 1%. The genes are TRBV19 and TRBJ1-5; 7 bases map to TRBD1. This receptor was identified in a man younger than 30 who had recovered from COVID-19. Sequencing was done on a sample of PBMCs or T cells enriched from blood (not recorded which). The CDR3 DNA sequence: TGTGCCAGTAGTATAACAGGGGATCAGCCCCAGCATTTT. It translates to CASSITGDQPQHF.